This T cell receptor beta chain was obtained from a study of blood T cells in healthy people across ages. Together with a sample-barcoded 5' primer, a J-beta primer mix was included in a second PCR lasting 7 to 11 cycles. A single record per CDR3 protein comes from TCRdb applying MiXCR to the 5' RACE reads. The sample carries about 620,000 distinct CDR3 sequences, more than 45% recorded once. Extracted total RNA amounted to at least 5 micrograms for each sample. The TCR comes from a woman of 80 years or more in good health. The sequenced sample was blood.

CDR3 residues: CASSIVGTDTQYF. The CDR3 DNA reads as TGTGCCAGCAGTATAGTCGGCACAGATACGCAGTATTTT. The chain uses TRBV12-3 or TRBV12-4 and TRBJ2-3; D gene ambiguous. The CDR3 runs to 13 residues. V was cut by 5 bases and J by 1 base, with 7 bases left in between.